The next 15 T cell receptor beta chains were all read from a single sample in a study of metastatic and nonmetastatic thyroid tumors. Every patient was untreated before thyroid surgery. Using MiXCR, TCRdb re-called clones from the PCR reads. The table lists 45,000 or so clones, 4% of them singletons, with roughly a tenth in the top ten. Material: blood. These TCRs come from a female donor with papillary thyroid cancer or a benign thyroid nodule (not recorded which). Some clones in this sample may be carry-over from other donors' samples.

This clone has a handful of counts. A single base separates this from a much larger clone, so it may be a read error. The V and J genes are TRBV4-1 and TRBJ2-1; 13 bases align to TRBD2. This CDR3 comprises 16 residues. CDR1 is MGHRA, CDR2 YSYEKL, per germline. DNA of the CDR3: TGCGCCAGCATCCAAGCGGGACTAGCGGGACAAAATGAGCAGTTCTTC. Amino acid sequence: CASIQAGLAGQNEQFF.

This clone came up many times. This rearrangement joins TRBV7-2 to TRBJ1-3; weak D call: TRBD1 (5 bases). The V gene's germline CDR1 is SGHTA and CDR2 FQGNSA. CDR3 length equals 15 residues. Between the trimmed V and J ends, which lost 5 bases and 7 bases, there was a span of 18 bases. CDR3 sequence: CASSPRSGYTNTIYF. The CDR3 bases are TGTGCCAGCAGCCCTCGCTCAGGGTATACGAACACCATATATTTT.

This clone was counted a few times. At one end the junction does not follow the germline gene, possibly because of a read error. The J gene is TRBJ2-1, the V gene TRBV7-7; TRBD2 aligns across 14 bases. The germline CDR1 and CDR2 sequences are SSHAT and FNYEAQ (reference sequence). This CDR3 is 18 amino acids long. CDR3 region: CASSIRQGTSGSGYEQFF. The DNA for the CDR3 is TGTGCTAGCAGCATAAGACAGGGGACTAGCGGGAGTGGCTATGAGCAGTTCTTC.

Details on this clone: A read error may explain this, as a much larger clone is one base away. The same CDR3 also results from other DNA sequences found in this sample. The V gene is TRBV4-1, the J gene TRBJ2-1; 10 positions match TRBD2. V shed 1 base, J shed 7 bases, and the junction held 22 bases outside the gene matches. The CDR3 runs 21 residues. The germline V gene encodes CDR1 MGHRA and CDR2 YSYEKL. The CDR3 DNA sequence: TGCGCCAGCAGCCAAGGGAGTAGACTAGCGGGTGGATCACGGGCCCAGAATGAGCAGTTCTTC. Its translation: CASSQGSRLAGGSRAQNEQFF.

This clone showed up many times. This chain connects TRBV7-3 to TRBJ2-7, with 7 bases matching TRBD1. J gave up 3 bases and V 2 bases, and 7 bases lay outside the gene matches. From germline, CDR1 is SGHTA and CDR2 FQGTGA. The CDR3 has 15 residues. This chain's CDR3 is CASSLSWTGGYEQYF. CDR3 nucleotide sequence: TGTGCCAGCAGCTTATCGTGGACAGGTGGCTACGAGCAGTACTTC.

This sequence joins TRBV28 and TRBJ2-3; a weak D match, TRBD1 (6 bases). Germline V gene lookup returns CDR1 MDHEN and CDR2 SYDVKM. The CDR3 runs to 19 residues. V lost 6 bases to trimming and J lost 2 bases, with 27 bases between them. CDR3 protein: CASSWDTVHTGTTTDTQYF. The CDR3 nucleotides read TGTGCCAGCAGCTGGGACACGGTACATACCGGGACGACCACAGATACGCAGTATTTT.

This clone has only a few counts. J is TRBJ1-2 and V is TRBV27; D gene ambiguous. This CDR3 spans 12 amino acids. Trimming removed 3 bases at V and 5 bases at J, with 7 bases between. Germline V lookup: CDR1 MNHEY, CDR2 SMNVEV (reference sequence). DNA of the CDR3: TGTGCCAGCAGTTTTGGAGGTTATGGCTACACCTTC. This sequence encodes CASSFGGYGYTF.

This clone was observed many times. V usage is TRBV30 and J usage is TRBJ2-7, with a tentative D call TRBD1 (6 bases). Germline CDR1 is GTSNPN and CDR2 is SVGIG (reference sequence). This CDR3 has 15 residues. The V end was cut by 3 bases, the J end by 2 bases, with 17 bases between. The CDR3 DNA reads TGTGCCTGGAGACCCGCCGGGACAATCCCCTACGAGCAGTACTTC. Encoded protein: CAWRPAGTIPYEQYF.

The chain is built from TRBV30 and TRBJ2-6; D gene ambiguous. This CDR3 spans 14 amino acids. Per the germline V gene, CDR1 is GTSNPN and CDR2 is SVGIG (reference sequence). In DNA, the CDR3 is TGTGCTTCAGAGACGGGCTCTGGGGCCAACGTCCTGACTTTC. Its translation is CASETGSGANVLTF. Drawing the rest from reference TRBV30 and TRBJ2-6, the complete variable domain is SQTIHQWPATLVQPVGSPLSLECTVEGTSNPNLYWYRQAAGRGLQLLFYSVGIGQISSEVPQNLSASRPQDRQFILSSKKLLLSDSGFYLCASETGSGANVLTFGAGSRLTVL.

The chain uses TRBV19 and TRBJ2-7, with TRBD1 matching 8 bases. The CDR3 has 14 amino acids. V lost 7 bases, J lost 4 bases, and 9 bases stayed unmatched. Germline lookup yields CDR1 LNHDA and CDR2 SQIVND (reference sequence). The CDR3 DNA sequence: TGTGCCAGTAACCGACAGGGGAGCTCATACGAGCAGTACTTC. It translates to CASNRQGSSYEQYF.

This clone appeared many times. The chain has TRBV6-1 and TRBJ1-5, with TRBD1 matching 9 bases. CDR1 MNHNS and CDR2 SASEGT come from the germline V gene. This CDR3 is built from 13 residues. J was trimmed by 6 bases and V by 6 bases; bases with no gene match: 3. The CDR3 reads CASRPTGGQPQHF. The CDR3, as DNA: TGTGCCAGCAGACCGACAGGGGGTCAGCCCCAGCATTTT.

This chain links TRBV5-1 with TRBJ1-2; no clear D gene. This CDR3 is built from 12 residues. Trimming removed 5 bases from V and 5 bases from J, with 10 bases in between. CDR1 and CDR2 (germline): SGHRS, YFSETQ. CDR3 sequence (DNA): TGCGCCAGCAGTTATTCGGGATATGGCTACACCTTC. The encoded protein is CASSYSGYGYTF. Full variable domain (outside the CDR3, taken from reference TRBV5-1 and TRBJ1-2): KAGVTQTPRYLIKTRGQQVTLSCSPISGHRSVSWYQQTPGQGLQFLFEYFSETQRNKGNFPGRFSGRQFSNSRSEMNVSTLELGDSALYLCASSYSGYGYTFGSGTRLTVV.

At least ten counts were recorded for this clone. Here the CDR3 DNA reads TGTGCCAGCAGTTCGTATCAGCCCCAGCATTTT. Its protein product is CASSSYQPQHF. The chain employs TRBV28 and TRBJ1-5; D is unclear. In germline, CDR1 is MDHEN, CDR2 SYDVKM. V was shortened by 4 bases and J by 5 bases, with 3 bases between the two germline ends. The CDR3 extends over 11 amino acids. Drawing the rest from reference TRBV28 and TRBJ1-5, the complete variable domain is DVKVTQSSRYLVKRTGEKVFLECVQDMDHENMFWYRQDPGLGLRLIYFSYDVKMKEKGDIPEGYSVSREKKERFSLILESASTNQTSMYLCASSSYQPQHFGDGTRLSIL.

This clone was recorded a few times. The rearrangement uses TRBV19 and TRBJ1-5; 10 positions agree with TRBD1. Per the germline V gene, CDR1 is LNHDA and CDR2 is SQIVND (reference sequence). V shed 1 base, J shed 5 bases, and the junction held 11 bases outside the gene matches. The length of the CDR3 is 18 residues. CDR3: CASSIVPGRGQGYQPQHF. In DNA form, the CDR3 reads TGTGCCAGTAGTATAGTTCCCGGGCGGGGACAGGGGTATCAGCCCCAGCATTTT.

This clone rates as medium-sized. The rearrangement joins TRBV24-1 to TRBJ2-2; 8 nucleotides match TRBD1. Unmatched junction bases numbered 3, after V lost 4 bases and J lost 3 bases. Germline V gives CDR1 KGHDR, CDR2 SFDVKD. The CDR3 totals 15 residues. The DNA for the CDR3 is TGTGCCACCAGTGAGCAGGGGGCGGACACCGGGGAGCTGTTTTTT. Translating gives CATSEQGADTGELFF.